Following are 15 T cell receptor beta chains from one sample sequenced in a study of CD8+CD57+ T cells in acquired aplastic anemia. In patients chosen for sequencing, flow cytometry had shown CD8+CD57+ cell expansion. Profiles of TCR beta VDJ and CDR3 were generated from a genomic DNA template. TCRdb reprocessed the reads via MiXCR and lists one record per CDR3 protein. The profile shows approximately 300,000 distinct CDR3 sequences, 45% to 65% of them singletons. Sample: sorted CD4+, CD8+, or CD8+CD57+ T cells (not recorded which) from PBMCs. Every receptor here comes from a human donor with aplastic anemia.

In its sample, this clonotype was seen many times. J is TRBJ1-5 and V is TRBV20-1; D is possibly TRBD1 (5 bases). The V gene lost 0 bases and the J gene lost 1 base, with 19 bases spanning the gap. The germline gives CDR1 DFQATT, CDR2 SNEGSKA (reference sequence). This CDR3 is 18 amino acids long. CDR3 amino acids: CSARDGGTRSMSNQPQHF. In DNA, the CDR3 is TGCAGTGCTAGAGATGGGGGGACCCGGAGCATGAGCAATCAGCCCCAGCATTTT.

This chain's CDR3 is CASSEGASHPYEQYF. DNA of the CDR3: TGTGCCAGCAGCGAGGGGGCTTCCCACCCCTACGAGCAGTACTTC. The chain uses TRBV9 and TRBJ2-7; 7 nucleotides line up with TRBD1. The ends lost 3 bases at V and 2 bases at J; junction bases unmatched: 8. Germline V lookup: CDR1 SGDLS, CDR2 YYNGEE. The CDR3 length is 15 residues.

This clonotype was seen a handful of times. This sequence joins TRBV29-1 and TRBJ2-7, with D perhaps TRBD1 (6 bases). The CDR3 sequence is 13 residues long. Germline assignment: CDR1 SQVTM and CDR2 ANQGSEA. Trimming left V 3 bases short and J 5 bases short, with 14 bases between. Here the CDR3 DNA reads TGCAGCGTTGATTGGGGGCTCGGGGACGAGCAGTACTTC. It encodes CSVDWGLGDEQYF.

About this clonotype itself: At one end the junction does not follow the germline gene, possibly because of a read error. The chain uses TRBV25-1 and TRBJ1-1; no clear D. Germline V gene lookup returns CDR1 MGHDK and CDR2 SYGVNS. The CDR3 length is 14 residues. CDR3 nucleotide sequence: TGTGCCAGCAGTTTTTCGGGGTTGAACACTAAAGCTTTCTTT. Its protein is CASSFSGLNTKAFF.

The chain recombines TRBV5-1 with TRBJ2-7; 8 positions match TRBD1. Germline V gene data show CDR1 as SGHRS and CDR2 as YFSETQ. This CDR3 region has 15 residues. The trim removed 0 bases at V and 6 bases at J, leaving 8 bases unmatched. In DNA, the CDR3 is TGCGCCAGCAGCTTGGTAGACGGACAGGGCGGCGAGCAGTACTTC. Its translation: CASSLVDGQGGEQYF.

This clonotype appeared a single time. V is TRBV19 and J is TRBJ1-3; D is uncertain. Germline V gene data show CDR1 as LNHDA and CDR2 as SQIVND (reference sequence). With 10 bases removed from V and 2 bases from J, the gap between germline ends came to 12 bases. This CDR3 is 13 amino acids long. CDR3: CATFFGTGNTIYF. The CDR3, as DNA: TGTGCCACCTTCTTCGGGACTGGAAACACCATATATTTT.

The V gene is TRBV12-3 or TRBV12-4, the J gene TRBJ1-2; maybe TRBD1 (5 bases). The germline V and J ends were trimmed by 2 bases and 6 bases, with 22 bases remaining between them. This CDR3 is 17 amino acids long. CDR3 nucleotides: TGTGCCAGCAGTTTAAAGTCTCCAGGCCAGGGAAGTAATGGCTACACCTTC. Its protein is CASSLKSPGQGSNGYTF.

V and J are TRBV6-1 and TRBJ1-2, with D perhaps matching TRBD1 (6 bases). This CDR3 has 12 amino acids. Germline assignment: CDR1 MNHNS and CDR2 SASEGT. In DNA form, the CDR3 reads TGTGTTACGACAGGCAATACCTATGGCTACACCTTC. This codes for CVTTGNTYGYTF.

The sample holds a few counts of this clonotype. This may come from a read error, since a much larger clone is one base off. The CDR3 nucleotides read TGTGCCAGCAGTGCCGCATGGAGCAATCAGCCCCAGTATTTT. Encoded protein: CASSAAWSNQPQYF. J is TRBJ1-5 and V is TRBV12-3 or TRBV12-4; no firm D call. The DNA end favors TRBJ2-3, so the J call may be wrong. The CDR3 has 14 residues.

The chain combines TRBV15 with TRBJ2-7, with 10 bases that match TRBD1. V dropped 0 bases and J dropped 4; count of bases not matched to a gene: 12. This CDR3 comprises 18 residues. The germline CDR1 and CDR2 sequences are LNHNV and YYDKDF (reference sequence). CDR3 sequence reads: CATSRDPLLTGGRYEQYF. The CDR3 DNA reads TGTGCCACCAGCAGAGATCCTCTCCTGACAGGGGGCAGGTACGAGCAGTACTTC.

This rearrangement joins TRBV20-1 to TRBJ1-1; 8 positions match TRBD1. The germline CDR1 and CDR2 sequences are DFQATT and SNEGSKA (reference sequence). The CDR3 runs 18 residues. V lost 1 base to trimming and J lost 0 bases; unmatched junction nucleotides: 13. DNA for the CDR3: TGCAGTGCTAGAGCCTCAACTGACAGGGGCCCTATGAACACTGAAGCTTTCTTT. This gives the protein CSARASTDRGPMNTEAFF.

V is TRBV7-9 and J is TRBJ2-1, with D possibly TRBD2 on 7 matching bases. CDR1 is SEHNR and CDR2 is FQNEAQ in the germline V gene (reference sequence). V was trimmed by 2 bases and J by 8 bases, leaving 16 bases between them. The CDR3 consists of 15 residues. CDR3 DNA sequence: TGTGCCAGCAGCTTAATACAGGGAGGGGGAGATGAGCAGTTCTTC. Its protein product is CASSLIQGGGDEQFF.

CDR3 protein: CASSAQGIETQYF. For the CDR3, the DNA is TGTGCCAGCAGCGCACAGGGGATTGAGACCCAGTACTTC. The genes are TRBV5-4 and TRBJ2-5; TRBD1 matches at 7 bases. The CDR3 spans 13 residues. CDR1 and CDR2 (germline): SGHNT, YYREEE (reference sequence). Trimming removed 4 bases from V and 5 bases from J; junction bases left unmatched: 5.

This clonotype has just a few counts. This chain uses TRBV7-2 with TRBJ1-6, with D perhaps TRBD1 (6 bases). This CDR3 contains 14 residues. Trimming pared 3 bases from V and 9 bases from J, leaving 12 bases between. CDR1 SGHTA and CDR2 FQGNSA come from the germline V gene. CDR3 coding DNA: TGTGCCAGCAGCTTGAGACAGGCCCCTTCACCCCTCCACTTT. Translation: CASSLRQAPSPLHF.

With regard to this clonotype: Since no conserved phenylalanine or tryptophan closes the CDR3, a read error is the likely cause. The chain links TRBV11-2 to TRBJ2-3; 7 bases map to TRBD2. V shed 3 bases, J shed 5 bases, and the junction held 8 bases outside the gene matches. Per germline, CDR1 SGHAT and CDR2 FQNNGV. This CDR3 has 15 residues. This CDR3 reads CASSFGAGAGDTQYS. DNA of the CDR3: TGTGCCAGCAGCTTCGGCGCGGGAGCGGGAGATACGCAGTATTCT.